A selection of T cell receptor beta chains follows, all from one sample in a study of T cells in Graves' hyperthyroidism and ophthalmopathy. MiXCR, run by TCRdb on the multiplex PCR reads, gives a single entry per CDR3 protein. The table has roughly 630,000 distinct CDR3 sequences, approximately 14% seen once. Sequencing used blood. All receptors derive from a woman younger than 45 with Graves' hyperthyroidism. Each CDR3 is given with its conserved first and last residue. A D gene is named only where the DNA matches it firmly. Not every row has a clone size; where given, it reads once, few, many or a size class.

CDR3 protein: CASSFGTSNNEQFF
CDR3 DNA: TGCGCCAGCAGCTTCGGGACTAGCAACAATGAGCAGTTCTTC
D gene: TRBD2
clone size: many
V gene: TRBV5-1
J gene: TRBJ2-1

CDR3 protein: CASSTGQPIVMNTEAFF
CDR3 DNA: TGTGCCAGTAGTACTGGACAGCCGATTGTCATGAACACTGAAGCTTTCTTT
D gene: -
clone size: many
V gene: TRBV19
J gene: TRBJ1-1

CDR3 protein: CASGNRDRAYEQYF
CDR3 DNA: TGTGCCAGCGGTAACCGGGACAGAGCCTACGAGCAGTACTTC
D gene: TRBD1
clone size: few
V gene: TRBV7-9
J gene: TRBJ2-7

CDR3 protein: CASGLNTYYQRGRSSGANVLTF
CDR3 DNA: TGTGCTAGTGGTTTGAATACCTACTACCAGCGAGGGCGGAGCTCTGGGGCCAACGTCCTGACTTTC
D gene: -
clone size: -
V gene: TRBV12-5
J gene: TRBJ2-6

CDR3 protein: CASSAHSSYNEQFF
CDR3 DNA: TGTGCCAGTAGTGCGCATAGCTCCTACAATGAGCAGTTCTTC
D gene: -
clone size: few
V gene: TRBV19
J gene: TRBJ2-1

CDR3 protein: CASRSGQGVLEAFF
CDR3 DNA: TGTGCCAGCAGGTCGGGACAGGGGGTGCTTGAAGCTTTCTTT
D gene: TRBD1
clone size: many
V gene: TRBV27
J gene: TRBJ1-1

CDR3 protein: CASSLVQGFEQYF
CDR3 DNA: TGTGCCAGCAGCTTGGTACAGGGGTTCGAGCAGTACTTC
D gene: TRBD1
clone size: many
V gene: TRBV7-2
J gene: TRBJ2-7

CDR3 protein: CATSTGDQETQYF
CDR3 DNA: TGTGCCACCAGCACAGGGGATCAAGAGACCCAGTACTTC
D gene: TRBD1
clone size: many
V gene: TRBV24-1
J gene: TRBJ2-5

CDR3 protein: CASSYLQGTEAFF
CDR3 DNA: TGTGCCAGCAGTTACTTGCAGGGCACTGAAGCTTTCTTT
D gene: -
clone size: many
V gene: TRBV6-5
J gene: TRBJ1-1

CDR3 protein: CASSIGTVNTGELFF
CDR3 DNA: TGTGCCAGTAGTATAGGGACAGTGAACACCGGGGAGCTGTTTTTT
D gene: -
clone size: -
V gene: TRBV19
J gene: TRBJ2-2

CDR3 protein: CASSLGLAGGFPSTDTQYF
CDR3 DNA: TGTGCCAGCAGTCTTGGACTAGCGGGAGGTTTCCCTAGCACAGATACGCAGTATTTT
D gene: TRBD2
clone size: few
V gene: TRBV28
J gene: TRBJ2-3

CDR3 protein: CASSYLGTGSRTEAFF
CDR3 DNA: TGTGCCAGCAGTTACTTAGGGACAGGTTCTCGCACTGAAGCTTTCTTT
D gene: TRBD1
clone size: few
V gene: TRBV6-5
J gene: TRBJ1-1

CDR3 protein: CSARDPGTGGARGNQPQHF
CDR3 DNA: TGCAGTGCTAGAGATCCGGGCACAGGGGGCGCGAGGGGCAATCAGCCCCAGCATTTT
D gene: TRBD1
clone size: few
V gene: TRBV20-1
J gene: TRBJ1-5

CDR3 protein: CASSLGTTLAYGYTF
CDR3 DNA: TGCGCCAGCAGCTTGGGAACTACTCTAGCCTATGGCTACACCTTC
D gene: -
clone size: -
V gene: TRBV5-1
J gene: TRBJ1-2

CDR3 protein: CSAKGTSGRSNEQFF
CDR3 DNA: TGCAGTGCTAAAGGGACTAGCGGGAGGAGCAATGAGCAGTTCTTC
D gene: TRBD2
clone size: many
V gene: TRBV20-1
J gene: TRBJ2-1

CDR3 protein: CASSAAANYEQYF
CDR3 DNA: TGCGCCAGCAGCGCCGCAGCAAACTACGAGCAGTACTTC
D gene: -
clone size: few
V gene: TRBV5-1
J gene: TRBJ2-7

CDR3 protein: CASSFYADQPQHF
CDR3 DNA: TGTGCCAGCAGTTTTTATGCAGATCAGCCCCAGCATTTT
D gene: -
clone size: -
V gene: TRBV12-3/TRBV12-4
J gene: TRBJ1-5

CDR3 protein: CASSEGQGLSGNTIYF
CDR3 DNA: TGTGCCAGCAGTGAAGGGCAGGGCCTCTCTGGAAACACCATATATTTT
D gene: -
clone size: few
V gene: TRBV12-3/TRBV12-4
J gene: TRBJ1-3

CDR3 protein: CASTRDGGNQPQHF
CDR3 DNA: TGCGCCAGCACCAGGGATGGGGGAAATCAGCCCCAGCATTTT
D gene: -
clone size: many
V gene: TRBV10-2
J gene: TRBJ1-5

CDR3 protein: CATSRDRIGATDTQYF
CDR3 DNA: TGTGCCACCAGCAGAGATCGTATCGGGGCGACAGATACGCAGTATTTT
D gene: -
clone size: -
V gene: TRBV15
J gene: TRBJ2-3

CDR3 protein: CSARDLASGFQETQYF
CDR3 DNA: TGCAGTGCTAGAGATTTGGCTAGCGGGTTCCAAGAGACCCAGTACTTC
D gene: TRBD2
clone size: -
V gene: TRBV20-1
J gene: TRBJ2-5

CDR3 protein: CASSWAGSSYEQYF
CDR3 DNA: TGTGCCAGCAGTTGGGCAGGGAGCTCCTACGAGCAGTACTTC
D gene: -
clone size: many
V gene: TRBV27
J gene: TRBJ2-7

CDR3 protein: CASSGGLGTGELFF
CDR3 DNA: TGTGCCAGCAGCGGGGGCCTCGGCACCGGGGAGCTGTTTTTT
D gene: -
clone size: many
V gene: TRBV2
J gene: TRBJ2-2

CDR3 protein: CASSLVQRLLSTDTQYF
CDR3 DNA: TGTGCCAGCAGCTTAGTTCAGCGGCTGCTGAGCACAGATACGCAGTATTTT
D gene: -
clone size: -
V gene: TRBV7-2
J gene: TRBJ2-3

CDR3 protein: CASSLTSGSPHTQYF
CDR3 DNA: TGCGCCAGCAGTCTGACTAGCGGGAGTCCACATACGCAGTATTTT
D gene: TRBD2
clone size: many
V gene: TRBV5-1
J gene: TRBJ2-3

CDR3 protein: CASSLTGGLLYEQYF
CDR3 DNA: TGTGCCAGCAGTTTAACAGGGGGCCTGCTCTACGAGCAGTACTTC
D gene: TRBD1
clone size: few
V gene: TRBV12-3/TRBV12-4
J gene: TRBJ2-7

CDR3 protein: CASSPTGGYNSPLHF
CDR3 DNA: TGTGCCAGCTCACCAACAGGGGGCTATAATTCACCCCTCCACTTT
D gene: TRBD1
clone size: many
V gene: TRBV18
J gene: TRBJ1-6

CDR3 protein: CASSQDFGLGELFF
CDR3 DNA: TGTGCCAGCAGCCAAGATTTCGGGCTGGGGGAGCTGTTTTTT
D gene: -
clone size: -
V gene: TRBV14
J gene: TRBJ2-2

CDR3 protein: CASSIQIDSTNTGELFF
CDR3 DNA: TGTGCCAGTAGTATACAAATTGACAGTACGAACACCGGGGAGCTGTTTTTT
D gene: -
clone size: -
V gene: TRBV19
J gene: TRBJ2-2

CDR3 protein: CAWSVRVRPVGVNTEAFF
CDR3 DNA: TGTGCCTGGAGTGTACGGGTGCGGCCAGTGGGGGTGAACACTGAAGCTTTCTTT
D gene: -
clone size: many
V gene: TRBV30
J gene: TRBJ1-1

CDR3 protein: CASSLILGSGELFF
CDR3 DNA: TGTGCCAGCAGCTTAATATTGGGGTCCGGGGAGCTGTTTTTT
D gene: -
clone size: -
V gene: TRBV7-3
J gene: TRBJ2-2

CDR3 protein: CATSRHPPPSYNEQFF
CDR3 DNA: TGTGCCACCAGCAGACACCCCCCGCCCTCCTACAATGAGCAGTTCTTC
D gene: -
clone size: -
V gene: TRBV15
J gene: TRBJ2-1

CDR3 protein: CASSLAGMGLNTEAFF
CDR3 DNA: TGTGCCAGCAGTCTGGCAGGGATGGGGTTGAACACTGAAGCTTTCTTT
D gene: -
clone size: many
V gene: TRBV11-2
J gene: TRBJ1-1

CDR3 protein: CASSFTGENTEAFF
CDR3 DNA: TGTGCCAGCAGCTTCACAGGGGAGAACACTGAAGCTTTCTTT
D gene: TRBD1
clone size: many
V gene: TRBV5-5
J gene: TRBJ1-1

CDR3 protein: CASSYSGQGSYNEQYF
CDR3 DNA: TGTGCCAGCAGTTACTCGGGACAGGGGTCCTACAATGAGCAGTACTTC
D gene: TRBD1
clone size: -
V gene: TRBV6-6
J gene: TRBJ2-7

CDR3 protein: CASSQAPLAGAYEQYF
CDR3 DNA: TGTGCCAGCAGCCAAGCCCCCCTAGCGGGAGCCTACGAGCAGTACTTC
D gene: TRBD2
clone size: -
V gene: TRBV3-1
J gene: TRBJ2-7

CDR3 protein: CASGQGVIYEQYF
CDR3 DNA: TGCGCCAGCGGACAGGGTGTGATCTACGAGCAGTACTTC
D gene: TRBD1
clone size: -
V gene: TRBV10-2
J gene: TRBJ2-7

CDR3 protein: CASSSDEQYF
CDR3 DNA: TGTGCCAGCAGTTCTGACGAGCAGTACTTC
D gene: -
clone size: many
V gene: TRBV11-2
J gene: TRBJ2-7

CDR3 protein: CASRAGTGTGEQYF
CDR3 DNA: TGTGCCAGCAGGGCCGGGACAGGGACCGGAGAGCAGTACTTC
D gene: TRBD1
clone size: many
V gene: TRBV2
J gene: TRBJ2-7

CDR3 protein: CASSRTRTQETQYF
CDR3 DNA: TGTGCCAGCAGTCGGACGCGGACCCAAGAGACCCAGTACTTC
D gene: -
clone size: many
V gene: TRBV12-3/TRBV12-4
J gene: TRBJ2-5

CDR3 protein: CAWSLGDGYTF
CDR3 DNA: TGTGCCTGGAGTCTGGGGGATGGCTACACCTTC
D gene: -
clone size: many
V gene: TRBV30
J gene: TRBJ1-2

CDR3 protein: CASSTTSPRVVGELFF
CDR3 DNA: TGTGCCAGCAGTACCACCTCTCCTCGTGTGGTCGGGGAGCTGTTTTTT
D gene: -
clone size: few
V gene: TRBV28
J gene: TRBJ2-2

CDR3 protein: CASRPTDSNIRNTEAFF
CDR3 DNA: TGTGCCAGCAGACCGACAGACTCAAATATTAGGAACACTGAAGCTTTCTTT
D gene: -
clone size: few
V gene: TRBV6-1
J gene: TRBJ1-1

CDR3 protein: CASSKTSGSDEQYF
CDR3 DNA: TGTGCCAGCAGTAAGACTAGCGGGTCCGACGAGCAGTACTTC
D gene: TRBD2
clone size: -
V gene: TRBV28
J gene: TRBJ2-7

CDR3 protein: CSARDFGEGLQETQYF
CDR3 DNA: TGCAGTGCTAGAGATTTCGGGGAGGGCCTCCAAGAGACCCAGTACTTC
D gene: TRBD2
clone size: many
V gene: TRBV20-1
J gene: TRBJ2-5

CDR3 protein: CASSVRAGTEAFF
CDR3 DNA: TGTGCCAGTAGTGTTAGGGCGGGCACTGAAGCTTTCTTT
D gene: -
clone size: many
V gene: TRBV19
J gene: TRBJ1-1

CDR3 protein: CASRDKGGWARLQVGLTPDTQYF
CDR3 DNA: TGCGCCAGCAGAGATAAGGGCGGGTGGGCCCGACTCCAGGTCGGACTGACACCAGATACGCAGTATTTT
D gene: -
clone size: -
V gene: TRBV5-1
J gene: TRBJ2-3

CDR3 protein: CASSYSQDPYEQYF
CDR3 DNA: TGTGCCAGCAGCTATTCCCAGGATCCCTACGAGCAGTACTTC
D gene: -
clone size: many
V gene: TRBV11-2
J gene: TRBJ2-7

CDR3 protein: CASSQGRWAYEQYF
CDR3 DNA: TGTGCCAGCAGCCAGGGACGATGGGCCTACGAGCAGTACTTC
D gene: -
clone size: few
V gene: TRBV3-1
J gene: TRBJ2-7

CDR3 protein: CASSLAISSTDTQYF
CDR3 DNA: TGTGCCAGCAGTTTGGCTATATCCTCCACAGATACGCAGTATTTT
D gene: -
clone size: many
V gene: TRBV28
J gene: TRBJ2-3

CDR3 protein: CASSRGPKGTEAFF
CDR3 DNA: TGTGCCAGCAGCCGGGGACCTAAGGGCACTGAAGCTTTCTTT
D gene: -
clone size: few
V gene: TRBV6-1
J gene: TRBJ1-1

CDR3 protein: CASSGVGPQHF
CDR3 DNA: TGTGCCAGCAGTGGGGTGGGACCCCAGCATTTT
D gene: -
clone size: many
V gene: TRBV28
J gene: TRBJ1-5

CDR3 protein: CASSIQGPRSPLHF
CDR3 DNA: TGTGCCAGCAGCATACAGGGTCCTCGATCACCCCTCCACTTT
D gene: -
clone size: many
V gene: TRBV12-3/TRBV12-4
J gene: TRBJ1-6

CDR3 protein: CASSRTPSGSGYEQYF
CDR3 DNA: TGTGCCAGCAGCCGAACTCCTAGCGGGAGCGGCTACGAGCAGTACTTC
D gene: TRBD2
clone size: -
V gene: TRBV7-6
J gene: TRBJ2-7

CDR3 protein: CASSEAQVWGGREKLFF
CDR3 DNA: TGTGCCAGCAGTGAAGCGCAAGTCTGGGGGGGCCGTGAAAAACTGTTTTTT
D gene: -
clone size: many
V gene: TRBV2
J gene: TRBJ1-4

CDR3 protein: CASNPSESSYNSPLHF
CDR3 DNA: TGTGCCAGTAACCCCTCGGAGAGCTCCTATAATTCACCCCTCCACTTT
D gene: -
clone size: -
V gene: TRBV19
J gene: TRBJ1-6

CDR3 protein: CASSHQVLAGRDEQYF
CDR3 DNA: TGTGCCAGCAGTCACCAAGTACTAGCGGGAAGGGACGAGCAGTACTTC
D gene: TRBD2
clone size: many
V gene: TRBV3-1
J gene: TRBJ2-7

CDR3 protein: CASSVVGDTQYF
CDR3 DNA: TGTGCCAGCAGCGTAGTCGGAGATACGCAGTATTTT
D gene: -
clone size: few
V gene: TRBV9
J gene: TRBJ2-3

CDR3 protein: CASSLLGNLGNEQYF
CDR3 DNA: TGTGCCAGCAGTCTGCTGGGAAACCTGGGCAACGAGCAGTACTTC
D gene: -
clone size: few
V gene: TRBV6-2/TRBV6-3
J gene: TRBJ2-7